The following is a T cell receptor beta chain sequence with its context. Antigen unknown. This sample is drawn from a study of T cell clonotyping in hematopoietic cell transplantation. Profiled with immunoSEQ multiplex PCR; TCRdb holds only in-frame clones, not every one. This sample yields approximately 17,000 clones, of which around 90% are seen a single time; approximately 3% belongs to the top ten. Trimming shortened V by 2 bases and J by 7 bases, and 15 bases separated the two germline ends. Germline V lookup: CDR1 MGHRA, CDR2 YSYEKL. This CDR3 spans 15 amino acids. Study-level findings and limits: No sorting was done, leaving CD4 and CD8 contributions mixed. Pathologically expanded recipient clonotypes increased progressively from day 30 to day 180 as diversity fell. At the given depth, recipient repertoires were over 97% de novo clonotypes.

This TCR was sampled from a man aged 50 or older in good health. Some clones in this sample may be carry-over from other donors' samples. The sequencing input was peripheral blood mononuclear cells. The chain links TRBV4-1 to TRBJ1-5; D unresolved. Written as DNA, the CDR3 is TGCGCCAGCAGCCAAACCCCCGATCAGGAACAGCCCCAGCATTTT. As protein: CASSQTPDQEQPQHF.